A selection of T cell receptor beta chains follows, all from one sample in a study of shared clonotypes between healthy human individuals. The protocol was immunoSEQ multiplex PCR, while the TCRdb copy is restricted to in-frame clones and leaves out a portion. Of more than 550,000 clones in the sample, roughly 94% were seen once. Sequenced sample: naive CD8+ T cells sorted from blood. The source is a man under 40 in good health. CDR3s include the opening cysteine and the closing phenylalanine or tryptophan. A D gene is named only where the DNA matches it firmly. Where a row states a size, it is once, few, many or the class of an expanded clone; other rows omit it.

V	length	D	size	J	DNA	CDR3
TRBV7-9	15	-	-	TRBJ2-4	TGTGCCAGCAGCTTTCCTGGGAGTGGCAAAAACATTCAGTACTTC	CASSFPGSGKNIQYF
TRBV28	14	-	-	TRBJ1-5	TGTGCCAGCAGAACCCGGACGAGCAATCAGCCCCAGCATTTT	CASRTRTSNQPQHF
TRBV11-2	13	-	once	TRBJ2-7	TGTGCCAGCAGCACACCCGGGAAATACGAGCAGTACTTC	CASSTPGKYEQYF
TRBV9	17	TRBD2	-	TRBJ2-3	TGTGCCAGCAGCGCACGAGAACGACTAGCGGGCACAGATACGCAGTATTTT	CASSARERLAGTDTQYF
TRBV11-2	18	-	-	TRBJ2-5	TGTGCCAGCAGCTTAGGGGACGTGCGGGGAGGTACACAAGAGACCCAGTACTTC	CASSLGDVRGGTQETQYF
TRBV14	15	-	-	TRBJ1-1	TGTGCCAGCAGCCAAGCGCGGTTAGAGCACACTGAAGCTTTCTTT	CASSQARLEHTEAFF
TRBV4-1	16	-	-	TRBJ1-4	TGCGCCAGCAGCCCCAGGTGGGCAGGAACTAATGAAAAACTGTTTTTT	CASSPRWAGTNEKLFF
TRBV27	12	TRBD1	-	TRBJ2-1	TGTGCCAGCAGTGCGACAGGGAATGAGCAGTTCTTC	CASSATGNEQFF
TRBV4-1	15	TRBD2	-	TRBJ2-1	TGCGCCAGCAGCCACCTAGGCGGGAGTGGTAATGAGCAGTTCTTC	CASSHLGGSGNEQFF
TRBV11-3	17	-	-	TRBJ1-5	TGTGCCAGCAGCTTAGCGGGTGGACCCCTTAGCAATCAGCCCCAGCATTTT	CASSLAGGPLSNQPQHF
TRBV7-9	14	-	-	TRBJ1-2	TGTGCCAGCAGCATACAGGGTGTAGGTTATGGCTACACCTTC	CASSIQGVGYGYTF
TRBV11-2	16	TRBD2	once	TRBJ2-7	TGTGCCAGCAGCTTAGTACACCCGGGACTAGCGGAGGTGCAGTACTTC	CASSLVHPGLAEVQYF
TRBV5-6	14	TRBD1	-	TRBJ1-2	TGTGCCAGCAGTGGGACCGGGACAGGGTTAGGCTACACCTTC	CASSGTGTGLGYTF
TRBV18	15	-	-	TRBJ1-2	TGTGCCAGCTCACCACCGGTTGGGGGGCCGGATGGCTACACCTTC	CASSPPVGGPDGYTF
TRBV29-1	11	-	-	TRBJ1-1	TGCAGCGTTGACGGGGGGGCTGAAGCTTTCTTT	CSVDGGAEAFF
TRBV7-2	17	-	-	TRBJ2-1	TGTGCCAGCAGCTTATCTTACAAGGGACCTATCTACAATGAGCAGTTCTTC	CASSLSYKGPIYNEQFF
TRBV7-6	15	TRBD2	-	TRBJ2-1	TGTGCCAGCAGCTGGACTAGCGGGATGGACAATGAGCAGTTCTTC	CASSWTSGMDNEQFF